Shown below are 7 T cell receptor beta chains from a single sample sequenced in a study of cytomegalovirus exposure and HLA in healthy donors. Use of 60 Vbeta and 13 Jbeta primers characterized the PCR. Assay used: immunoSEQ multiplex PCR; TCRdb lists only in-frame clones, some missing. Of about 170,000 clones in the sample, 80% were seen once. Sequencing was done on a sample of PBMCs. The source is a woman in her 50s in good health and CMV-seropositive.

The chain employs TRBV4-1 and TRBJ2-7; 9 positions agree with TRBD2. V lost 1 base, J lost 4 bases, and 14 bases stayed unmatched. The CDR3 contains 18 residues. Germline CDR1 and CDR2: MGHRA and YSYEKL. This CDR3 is CASSQGGFLSGSAYEQYF. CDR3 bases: TGCGCCAGCAGCCAAGGAGGATTCCTTAGCGGGAGTGCATACGAGCAGTACTTC.

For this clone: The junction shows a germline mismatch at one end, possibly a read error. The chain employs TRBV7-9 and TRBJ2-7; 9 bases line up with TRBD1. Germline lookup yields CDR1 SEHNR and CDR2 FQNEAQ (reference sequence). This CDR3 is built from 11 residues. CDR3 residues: CASSPGQGTHF. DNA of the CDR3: TGTGCCAGCAGCCCCGGACAGGGGACCCATTTC.

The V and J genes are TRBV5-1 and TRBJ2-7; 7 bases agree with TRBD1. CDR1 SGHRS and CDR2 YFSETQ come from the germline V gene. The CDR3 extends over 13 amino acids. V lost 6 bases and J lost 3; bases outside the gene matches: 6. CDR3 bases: TGCGCCAGCACCCGGACAGGAGGCTACGAGCAGTACTTC. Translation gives CASTRTGGYEQYF.

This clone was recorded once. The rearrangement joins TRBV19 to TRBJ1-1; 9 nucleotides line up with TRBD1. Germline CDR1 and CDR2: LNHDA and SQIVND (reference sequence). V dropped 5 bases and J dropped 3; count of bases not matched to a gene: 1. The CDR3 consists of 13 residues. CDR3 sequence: CASSRTGDTEAFF. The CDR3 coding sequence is TGTGCCAGTAGTCGGACAGGGGACACTGAAGCTTTCTTT.

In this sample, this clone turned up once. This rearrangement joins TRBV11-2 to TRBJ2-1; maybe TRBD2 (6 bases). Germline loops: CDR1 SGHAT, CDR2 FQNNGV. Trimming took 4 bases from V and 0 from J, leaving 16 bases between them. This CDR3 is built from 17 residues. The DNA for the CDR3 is TGTGCCAGCAGCTATCCGAGGGACGGGAGCTCCTACAATGAGCAGTTCTTC. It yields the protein CASSYPRDGSSYNEQFF. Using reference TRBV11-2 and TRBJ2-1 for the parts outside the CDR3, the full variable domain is EAGVAQSPRYKIIEKRQSVAFWCNPISGHATLYWYQQILGQGPKLLIQFQNNGVVDDSQLPKDRFSAERLKGVDSTLKIQPAKLEDSAVYLCASSYPRDGSSYNEQFFGPGTRLTVL.

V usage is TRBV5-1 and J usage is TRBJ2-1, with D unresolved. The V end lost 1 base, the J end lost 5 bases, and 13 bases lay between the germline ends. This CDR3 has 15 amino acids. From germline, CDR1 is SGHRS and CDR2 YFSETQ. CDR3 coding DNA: TGCGCCAGCAGCTTGCGCGCTAGTTTAGACAATGAGCAGTTCTTC. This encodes CASSLRASLDNEQFF.

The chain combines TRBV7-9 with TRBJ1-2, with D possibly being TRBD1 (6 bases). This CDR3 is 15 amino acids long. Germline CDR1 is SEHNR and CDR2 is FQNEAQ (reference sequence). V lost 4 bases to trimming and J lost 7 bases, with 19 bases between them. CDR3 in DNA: TGTGCCAGCAGCTCTCCAGGCGGGGGGCAGTTTGGCTACACCTTC. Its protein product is CASSSPGGGQFGYTF.